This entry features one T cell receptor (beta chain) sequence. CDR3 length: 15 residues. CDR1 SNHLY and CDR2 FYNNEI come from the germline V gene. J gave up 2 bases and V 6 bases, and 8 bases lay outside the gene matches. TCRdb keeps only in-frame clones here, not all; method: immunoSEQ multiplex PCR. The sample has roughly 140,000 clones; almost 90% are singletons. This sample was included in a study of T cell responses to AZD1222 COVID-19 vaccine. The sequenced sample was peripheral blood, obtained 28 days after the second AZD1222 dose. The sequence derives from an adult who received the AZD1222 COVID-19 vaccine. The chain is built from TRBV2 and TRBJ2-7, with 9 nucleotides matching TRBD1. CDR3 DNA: TGTGCCAGCAGCGCCGGGACAGGGAGAACCTACGAGCAGTACTTC. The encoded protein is CASSAGTGRTYEQYF.